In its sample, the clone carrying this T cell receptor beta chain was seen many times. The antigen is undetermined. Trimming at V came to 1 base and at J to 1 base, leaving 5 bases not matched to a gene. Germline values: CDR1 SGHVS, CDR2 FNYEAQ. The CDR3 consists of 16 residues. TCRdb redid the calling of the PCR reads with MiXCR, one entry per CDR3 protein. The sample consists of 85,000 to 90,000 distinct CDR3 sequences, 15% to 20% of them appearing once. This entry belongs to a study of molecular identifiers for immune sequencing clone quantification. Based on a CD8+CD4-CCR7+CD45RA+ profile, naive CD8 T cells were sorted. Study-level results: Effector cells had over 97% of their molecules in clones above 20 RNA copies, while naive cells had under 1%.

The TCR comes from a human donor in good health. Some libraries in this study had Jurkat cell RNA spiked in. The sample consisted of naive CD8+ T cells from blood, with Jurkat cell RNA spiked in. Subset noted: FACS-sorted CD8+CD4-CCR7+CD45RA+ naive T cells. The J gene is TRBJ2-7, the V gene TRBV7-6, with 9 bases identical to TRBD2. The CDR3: CASSLDGGGESYEQYF. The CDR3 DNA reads TGTGCCAGCAGCTTAGACGGCGGGGGGGAGTCCTACGAGCAGTACTTC.